Shown below are 4 T cell receptor beta chains from a single sample sequenced in a study of shared clonotypes between healthy human individuals. TCRdb keeps only in-frame clones here, not all; method: immunoSEQ multiplex PCR. The sample includes 2.5 million or so clones, just over 90% of them seen just once. The sample comprised naive CD4+ T cells sorted from blood. Sample subset: CD45RA+ positively selected. Source of these receptors: a man aged 18 to 35 in good health.

V is TRBV2 and J is TRBJ2-3, with 7 nucleotides matching TRBD1. CDR1 SNHLY and CDR2 FYNNEI come from the germline V gene. The J segment lost 3 bases and the V segment lost 8 bases, leaving 11 bases of the junction unmatched. CDR3 length: 15 amino acids. The CDR3 protein is CASSDRARGTDTQYF. The CDR3 nucleotides are TGTGCCAGCTCCGACAGGGCCCGAGGGACAGATACGCAGTATTTT.

The chain links TRBV11-2 to TRBJ2-1; D is ambiguous. Trimming removed 0 bases from V and 0 bases from J, with 9 bases in between. Per the germline V gene, CDR1 is SGHAT and CDR2 is FQNNGV. This CDR3 has 16 residues. CDR3 sequence reads: CASSLERVGSYNEQFF. DNA of the CDR3: TGTGCCAGCAGCTTAGAACGGGTTGGCTCCTACAATGAGCAGTTCTTC. Complete variable domain (other parts from reference TRBV11-2 and TRBJ2-1): EAGVAQSPRYKIIEKRQSVAFWCNPISGHATLYWYQQILGQGPKLLIQFQNNGVVDDSQLPKDRFSAERLKGVDSTLKIQPAKLEDSAVYLCASSLERVGSYNEQFFGPGTRLTVL.

The chain recombines TRBV7-9 with TRBJ2-1; D unclear. The germline V and J ends were trimmed by 0 bases and 5 bases, with 8 bases remaining between them. The CDR3 has 14 amino acids. The germline V gene encodes CDR1 SEHNR and CDR2 FQNEAQ (reference sequence). The CDR3 coding sequence is TGTGCCAGCAGCTTAGCGGTACTCAACAATGAGCAGTTCTTC. This encodes CASSLAVLNNEQFF.

Written as DNA, the CDR3 is TGTGCCAGCAGTGAAGCGGGGACCGTCCGCCCCCTCCACTTT. Its protein is CASSEAGTVRPLHF. The rearrangement links TRBV6-1 to TRBJ1-6, with a weak D call TRBD1 (5 bases). Germline loops: CDR1 MNHNS, CDR2 SASEGT. Trimming shortened V by 0 bases and J by 13 bases, and 13 bases separated the two germline ends. The CDR3 spans 14 residues.